Listed here is a single TCR beta chain. Its matching antigen is unknown. The entry originates in a study of response to subunit inactivated influenza vaccine. With 2 bases removed from V and 4 bases from J, the gap between germline ends came to 7 bases. The germline V gene encodes CDR1 KGHDR and CDR2 SFDVKD. CDR3 length equals 14 residues. Broader study findings: Each seasonal influenza vaccination recruits few new T cells, the authors suggested.

TCRdb re-derived calls from the RT-PCR reads in MiXCR, one entry per CDR3 protein. The sample holds 500,000 to 600,000 distinct CDR3 sequences, around 8% seen once. The sequence was collected from a man aged 50 to 75 who received an inactivated influenza vaccine. This sequence joins TRBV24-1 and TRBJ2-2; D is unresolved. The material sequenced was PBMCs from blood, taken roughly 24 months after vaccination. This CDR3 is CATSDSAITGELFF. CDR3 nucleotide sequence: TGTGCCACCAGTGATTCGGCGATCACCGGGGAGCTGTTTTTT.